This TCR beta chain was found in a study of shared clonotypes between healthy human individuals. Sequenced by immunoSEQ multiplex PCR; TCRdb stores in-frame clones only, minus some. The profile covers 750,000 to 1,000,000 clones, with almost 95% appearing a single time and more than 20% taken by the ten largest. Positively selected for CCR7, the CD45RO-negative cells used as naive CD8 cells excluded terminally differentiated effector memory CD45RA+ cells. The receptor was isolated from a man aged 25-40 years in good health. The sample taken for sequencing was naive CD8+ T cells sorted from blood.

The CDR3 coding sequence is TGTGCCAGCAGTCCCTGGACTAGCGCACAGATGGGAGAGACCCAGTACTTC. Its protein is CASSPWTSAQMGETQYF. This chain uses TRBV27 with TRBJ2-5; 9 bases align to TRBD2. This CDR3 has 17 amino acids. CDR1 and CDR2 (germline): MNHEY, SMNVEV (reference sequence). After removal of 5 bases from V and 4 bases from J, the junction contained 14 bases not matched to a gene.